This T cell receptor beta chain was sequenced during a study of OX40 agonist ivuxolimab in advanced cancers. Assay: immunoSEQ multiplex PCR; the TCRdb copy retains only in-frame clones and omits some. Of about 25,000 clones listed, just over 85% are singletons. Trimming removed 1 base from V and 4 bases from J, with 8 bases in between. This CDR3 contains 14 residues. CDR1 and CDR2 from the germline V gene are MDHEN and SYDVKM. The sequences come from CD4+ or CD8+ T cells sorted from blood, collected in a trial of the OX40 agonist ivuxolimab. The clonotype was recovered from an adult with an advanced solid tumor such as melanoma, head and neck, liver or kidney cancer. The rearrangement uses TRBV28 and TRBJ1-5, with unresolved D. DNA of the CDR3: TGTGCCAGCAGTTTATTTAAGGGTAATCAGCCCCAGCATTTT. Its protein product is CASSLFKGNQPQHF.